This TCR beta chain originates from a study of T-cell reconstitution after alpha-beta-depleted transplantation in children (dated by TCRdb to 2016 to 2017). Turning to the overall study: Using TCR repertoire profiling, the study quantitatively followed how T-cell immune reconstitution unfolded in children after TCRalphabeta/CD19-depleted allogeneic hematopoietic cell transplantation. Points the paper makes about the study in general: Apparently early alphabetaT-cell count recovery about two months after transplant reportedly relied on only several hundred rapidly expanded clones derived from non-depleted graft cells. The frequencies of hyperexpanded clones fell over the following months, and after one year, T-cell counts and TCRbeta diversity were mostly attributed to newly produced T cells. In some patients, the high TCRbeta diversity seen at day 60 was put down to recipient T cells and intrathymic progenitors that had survived conditioning.

The library was made by PCR. The data were produced on an Illumina HiSeq 2500. TCR library preparation used molecular barcoding, with unique molecular identifiers applied to normalize quantification of the TCRbeta repertoire. Using fastp at Q25 and MiXCR, TCRdb reprocessed the public reads and kept productive beta chains. Rows with one shared CDR3 protein collapse into an entry with the most common genes and DNA. A total of around 450,000 distinct CDR3 sequences appear in this sample, around 16% of them only once. Just under 30% of the sample is in the top ten clones. This clonotype has only a few counts. Its antigen is unknown. No quality values exist for individual bases; no much larger clone is one base distant. The treatment or condition tag for this specimen amounts to: allogeneic hematopoietic cell transplantation with graft depleted of TCRalphabeta T cells and CD19 B cells. TCRalphabeta/CD19-depleted allogeneic hematopoietic cell grafts were given to the transplant recipients, all of whom were children.

V is clipped by 1 base and J by 8 bases, and the sequence between their germline boundaries is 8 bases long. The CDR3 contains 12 residues, cysteine and phenylalanine counted. The CDR3 DNA has 36 bases and is translated from base 1. CDR1 and CDR2 (LNHNV, YYDKDF) derive from the germline V gene (reference sequence). The sequenced sample was PBMCs, mostly from graft donor cells, obtained 360 days after TCRalphabeta/CD19-depleted stem cell transplant. This receptor was identified in a boy less than two years old who had a stem cell transplant for Wiskott-Aldrich syndrome, so the T cells may come from the graft donor. The rearrangement combines TRBV15 with TRBJ1-2; TRBD1 might be the D gene, on 5 matching bases. For the CDR3, the sequence is CATSRGGEGYTF. The sequence in DNA is TGTGCCACCAGCAGAGGGGGGGAAGGCTACACCTTC.